Presented here are 7 T cell receptor beta chains from one specimen sequenced in a study of cytomegalovirus exposure and HLA in healthy donors. PCR primers comprised 60 Vbeta and 13 Jbeta primers. Method: immunoSEQ multiplex PCR; TCRdb's copy keeps in-frame clones and lacks some. The data show about 110,000 clones, approximately 76% seen once. The sample consisted of PBMCs. The receptors were sampled from a woman aged 50 to 65 in good health and CMV-seropositive.

In this sample, this clone turned up a few times. This chain uses TRBV19 with TRBJ2-5; D might be TRBD2 (5 bases). The CDR3 consists of 15 residues. Germline assignment: CDR1 LNHDA and CDR2 SQIVND (reference sequence). The V and J ends lost 0 bases and 0 bases respectively, with 8 bases between them. The CDR3 is CASSIEAGNQETQYF. CDR3 coding DNA: TGTGCCAGTAGTATAGAGGCGGGCAACCAAGAGACCCAGTACTTC. Variable domain in full (rest from reference TRBV19 and TRBJ2-5): DGGITQSPKYLFRKEGQNVTLSCEQNLNHDAMYWYRQDPGQGLRLIYYSQIVNDFQKGDIAEGYSVSREKKESFPLTVTSAQKNPTAFYLCASSIEAGNQETQYFGPGTRLLVL.

This chain uses TRBV9 with TRBJ2-1, with 7 bases identical to TRBD2. The CDR3 sequence is 14 residues long. Germline V CDR1 and CDR2: SGDLS, YYNGEE. Trimming at V came to 1 base and at J to 6 bases, leaving 4 bases not matched to a gene. This CDR3 is CASSVPPGGNEQFF. The DNA of the CDR3 is TGTGCCAGCAGCGTACCCCCGGGAGGCAATGAGCAGTTCTTC.

The chain combines TRBV10-1 with TRBJ2-7, with 9 bases matching TRBD1. The CDR3 runs 15 residues. V shed 3 bases, J shed 1 base, and the junction held 4 bases outside the gene matches. The germline V gene encodes CDR1 WNHNN and CDR2 SYGVQD (reference sequence). In DNA form, the CDR3 reads TGCGCCAGCAGTGATCCGGACAGGGGTTCCTACGAGCAGTACTTC. It encodes CASSDPDRGSYEQYF.

V usage is TRBV5-4 and J usage is TRBJ1-6; perhaps TRBD1 as D (6 bases). V shed 4 bases and J shed 6 bases, with 17 bases lying between them. The CDR3 contains 16 residues. Germline CDR1 and CDR2: SGHNT and YYREEE (reference sequence). The CDR3 DNA reads TGTGCCAGCAGCACTCTGGAACAGGGTTTTAATTCACCCCTCCACTTT. Amino acid sequence: CASSTLEQGFNSPLHF.

The rearrangement links TRBV9 to TRBJ1-2; D is unclear. Deletions cut 0 bases from V and 5 bases from J, with 5 bases between. The CDR3 runs 12 residues. The germline V gene has CDR1 SGDLS and CDR2 YYNGEE. The CDR3 DNA reads TGTGCCAGCAGCGTAGGCGATTATGGCTACACCTTC. Amino acids: CASSVGDYGYTF.

In regard to this clone: A junction end diverges from the germline sequence, so it may reflect a read error. The chain recombines TRBV4-1 with TRBJ2-3; 7 nucleotides line up with TRBD1. In germline, CDR1 is MGHRA, CDR2 YSYEKL. CDR3 length: 16 residues. The CDR3 DNA reads TGCGCCAGCGGCCAATCACCGGGACAGCCGTCAGATACGCAGTATTTT. Its protein product is CASGQSPGQPSDTQYF.

The chain has TRBV7-9 and TRBJ2-7; D unclear. The CDR3 contains 13 residues. Germline loops: CDR1 SEHNR, CDR2 FQNEAQ (reference sequence). V shed 2 bases and J shed 5 bases, with 10 bases lying between them. CDR3 DNA sequence: TGTGCCAGCAGCTTAACACCCCCTGACGAGCAGTACTTC. This translates into CASSLTPPDEQYF.